Each of the 26 T cell receptor beta chains below was sequenced from the same sample in a study of T-cell reconstitution after alpha-beta-depleted transplantation in children. Unique molecular identifiers were incorporated into the prepared TCRbeta library. One entry per CDR3 protein results from TCRdb running MiXCR on the PCR reads. Of 530,000 or so distinct CDR3 sequences listed, 25% to 30% are singletons. The sequencing here drew on PBMCs, taken before TCRalphabeta/CD19-depleted stem cell transplant. The receptors stem from a boy under three years old with Wiskott-Aldrich syndrome, due to receive a stem cell transplant.

This chain connects TRBV20-1 to TRBJ2-2, with 12 bases fitting TRBD2. Looked up from germline, CDR1 is DFQATT and CDR2 is SNEGSKA (reference sequence). The V and J ends lost 1 base and 7 bases, in that order; junction bases with no gene match: 10. This CDR3 comprises 17 residues. The CDR3 sequence is CSARGRLAGVSYGELFF. In DNA, the CDR3 is TGCAGTGCTAGAGGAAGACTAGCGGGGGTCTCTTACGGGGAGCTGTTTTTT.

The chain has TRBV5-6 and TRBJ2-7; tentatively, D is TRBD1 or TRBD2 (5 bases each). Trimming removed 4 bases at V and 7 bases at J, with 12 bases between. The V gene's germline CDR1 is SGHDT and CDR2 YYEEEE. This CDR3 comprises 12 residues. The CDR3 DNA is TGTGCCAGCAGCAAAAGGTGGGGGGAGCAGTACTTC. Protein: CASSKRWGEQYF.

This clonotype showed up just once. V is TRBV5-1 and J is TRBJ2-2; no clear D gene. This CDR3 spans 15 amino acids. Germline V gene lookup returns CDR1 SGHRS and CDR2 YFSETQ. Trimming removed 0 bases at V and 6 bases at J, with 12 bases between. The CDR3 nucleotides read TGCGCCAGCAGCTTGGACCTAGTGGGTTCCGGGGAGCTGTTTTTT. Its translation is CASSLDLVGSGELFF.

This clonotype was recorded a few times. The rearrangement uses TRBV28 and TRBJ2-6; 9 bases line up with TRBD1. The CDR3 spans 17 residues. Germline lookup yields CDR1 MDHEN and CDR2 SYDVKM. The ends lost 3 bases at V and 2 bases at J; junction bases unmatched: 5. The CDR3 coding sequence is TGTGCCAGCAGTTTTTGGGACAGGGTCCCTGGGGCCAACGTCCTGACTTTC. Translation gives CASSFWDRVPGANVLTF.

V and J are TRBV10-3 and TRBJ2-7; the match to TRBD2 covers 9 bases. Germline V CDR1 and CDR2: ENHRY, SYGVKD. Losses at the gene ends were 0 bases for V and 5 bases for J; bases not matched to a gene: 5. The CDR3 has 15 residues. The CDR3 sequence is CAISESLAGHNEQYF. The CDR3 DNA is TGTGCCATCAGTGAGTCGCTAGCGGGGCACAACGAGCAGTACTTC.

This clonotype has at least ten counts. The V call is TRBV5-1, the J call TRBJ1-5; no firm D call. CDR1 is SGHRS, CDR2 YFSETQ, per germline. The germline V and J ends were trimmed by 1 base and 5 bases, with 10 bases remaining between them. The CDR3 totals 14 residues. As DNA, the CDR3 is TGCGCCAGCAGCTTGACAGAGGTAGATCAGCCCCAGCATTTT. The encoded protein is CASSLTEVDQPQHF.

Of note for this clonotype: An end of the junction differs from the germline gene, which may be a read error. The chain employs TRBV5-1 and TRBJ2-6, with 8 bases matching TRBD2. Germline V gene sequence: CDR1 SGHRS, CDR2 YFSETQ. The CDR3 extends over 15 amino acids. Written as DNA, the CDR3 is TGCGCCAGTCAACAGCGGGAGTCTGGGGCCAACGGCCTGACTTTC. It is translated as CASQQRESGANGLTF.

This clonotype occurred a few times. The V gene is TRBV12-3 or TRBV12-4, the J gene TRBJ2-2, with D perhaps TRBD2 (6 bases). Trimming shortened V by 7 bases and J by 3 bases, and 18 bases separated the two germline ends. The CDR3 length is 16 residues. In DNA form, the CDR3 reads TGTGCCAGCACCCAGGGAACTAGCCTCCACACCGGGGAGCTGTTTTTT. Amino acid sequence: CASTQGTSLHTGELFF.

V usage is TRBV30 and J usage is TRBJ1-5, with TRBD1 matching 8 bases. There are 15 residues in the CDR3. J was trimmed by 0 bases and V by 1 base; bases with no gene match: 2. Germline assignment: CDR1 GTSNPN and CDR2 SVGIG (reference sequence). The CDR3, as DNA: TGTGCCTGGAGTGGGGGACAGGCTAGCAATCAGCCCCAGCATTTT. As protein: CAWSGGQASNQPQHF.

The chain combines TRBV20-1 with TRBJ2-7; D is undetermined. V shed 2 bases and J shed 0 bases, with 11 bases lying between them. CDR3 size: 14 residues. Germline V gene lookup returns CDR1 DFQATT and CDR2 SNEGSKA (reference sequence). CDR3 sequence (DNA): TGCAGTGCTAGAAAACTCTCCTACTCCTACGAGCAGTACTTC. Protein: CSARKLSYSYEQYF.

V and J are TRBV7-9 and TRBJ2-3; D unclear. The V gene lost 9 bases and the J gene lost 4 bases, with 8 bases spanning the gap. The CDR3 covers 11 residues. Germline loops: CDR1 SEHNR, CDR2 FQNEAQ (reference sequence). CDR3 nucleotide sequence: TGTGCCAGTATAGGAGCAGATACGCAGTATTTT. Its translation: CASIGADTQYF.

This clonotype was counted a few times. The rearrangement links TRBV5-1 to TRBJ1-1; no firm D call. The germline gives CDR1 SGHRS, CDR2 YFSETQ. Trimming removed 7 bases from V and 2 bases from J, with 12 bases in between. This CDR3 has 13 residues. DNA of the CDR3: TGCGCCAGCCGCAATGGGGAAAACACTGAAGCTTTCTTT. It encodes CASRNGENTEAFF.

A few counts support this clonotype. V usage is TRBV27 and J usage is TRBJ2-7, with a weak D call TRBD1 (6 bases). This CDR3 comprises 13 residues. Germline CDR1 reads MNHEY; CDR2 reads SMNVEV (reference sequence). Deletions cut 1 base from V and 6 bases from J, with 10 bases between. The CDR3 region has the DNA TGTGCCAGCAGTTTATTGGGACATGTCGAGCAGTACTTC. It yields the protein CASSLLGHVEQYF.

This clonotype has more than one count but fewer than ten. The V and J genes are TRBV5-1 and TRBJ2-7; no clear D gene. Trimming pared 4 bases from V and 3 bases from J, leaving 17 bases between. CDR3 length: 15 residues. The germline CDR1 and CDR2 sequences are SGHRS and YFSETQ. The CDR3 loop reads CASSVDAAVDYEQYF. The CDR3 nucleotides read TGCGCCAGCAGCGTGGACGCCGCTGTAGACTACGAGCAGTACTTC. Complete variable domain (other parts from reference TRBV5-1 and TRBJ2-7): KAGVTQTPRYLIKTRGQQVTLSCSPISGHRSVSWYQQTPGQGLQFLFEYFSETQRNKGNFPGRFSGRQFSNSRSEMNVSTLELGDSALYLCASSVDAAVDYEQYFGPGTRLTVT.

The chain recombines TRBV5-1 with TRBJ2-5, with 7 bases matching TRBD1. The CDR3 is made up of 14 amino acids. The trim removed 3 bases at V and 5 bases at J, leaving 7 bases unmatched. Germline V gene data show CDR1 as SGHRS and CDR2 as YFSETQ. CDR3 in DNA: TGCGCCAGCAGCTCGGGACAGATGGGGGAGACCCAGTACTTC. Translated, it gives CASSSGQMGETQYF. The full variable domain, in which reference TRBV5-1 and TRBJ2-5 provide the parts outside the CDR3, is KAGVTQTPRYLIKTRGQQVTLSCSPISGHRSVSWYQQTPGQGLQFLFEYFSETQRNKGNFPGRFSGRQFSNSRSEMNVSTLELGDSALYLCASSSGQMGETQYFGPGTRLLVL.

This clonotype has only a few counts. The J gene is TRBJ2-5, the V gene TRBV29-1; TRBD2 aligns across 7 bases. The CDR3 contains 12 residues. V was clipped by 7 bases and J by 4 bases; unmatched bases: 6. Germline loops: CDR1 SQVTM, CDR2 ANQGSEA. Written as DNA, the CDR3 is TGCAGCGGGAAGACGGGGGGAGAGACCCAGTACTTC. Its protein is CSGKTGGETQYF.

The chain combines TRBV5-1 with TRBJ2-7; D might be TRBD1 (5 bases). Germline assignment: CDR1 SGHRS and CDR2 YFSETQ. The CDR3 loop spans 14 amino acids. Trimming removed 4 bases from V and 3 bases from J, with 14 bases in between. The CDR3 bases are TGCGCCAGCAGCCCAGAACCGCAGGGCTACGAGCAGTACTTC. It codes for CASSPEPQGYEQYF.

This clonotype was detected a few times. This chain uses TRBV15 with TRBJ1-2; D possibly corresponds to TRBD1 (6 bases). Trimming pared 0 bases from V and 8 bases from J, leaving 13 bases between. The CDR3 extends over 14 amino acids. Germline CDR1 and CDR2: LNHNV and YYDKDF (reference sequence). CDR3 nucleotides: TGTGCCACCAGCAGAGATAGAGGGGGAAGAGGCTACACCTTC. Encoded protein: CATSRDRGGRGYTF.

This chain uses TRBV28 with TRBJ2-5, with 12 nucleotides matching TRBD2. Germline assignment: CDR1 MDHEN and CDR2 SYDVKM. V trimming: 2 bases; J trimming: 5 bases; junction bases outside the gene matches: 15. The CDR3 runs to 19 residues. CDR3 sequence reads: CASSLGGTSGRPLRETQYF. For the CDR3, the DNA is TGTGCCAGCAGTTTAGGTGGCACTAGCGGGAGGCCTCTACGGGAGACCCAGTACTTC.

A note on this clonotype: One end of the junction does not line up with germline, which may come from a read error. The chain uses TRBV12-3 or TRBV12-4 and TRBJ2-1; the match to TRBD1 covers 8 bases. The CDR3 totals 16 residues. The CDR3 nucleotides are TGTGCCAGCAGTTGGGACAGGTGGGGGGTGGGCCCTACTCTGATCTTC. Translating gives CASSWDRWGVGPTLIF.

This chain uses TRBV30 with TRBJ2-1, with TRBD2 matching over 9 bases. This CDR3 comprises 14 residues. The V segment lost 5 bases and the J segment 0 bases; nucleotides outside the gene matches: 2. CDR1 GTSNPN and CDR2 SVGIG come from the germline V gene (reference sequence). DNA for the CDR3: TGTGCCTGGGGACTAGCGAGCTCCTACAATGAGCAGTTCTTC. Protein: CAWGLASSYNEQFF. Combining the CDR3 with reference TRBV30 and TRBJ2-1 gives the whole variable domain SQTIHQWPATLVQPVGSPLSLECTVEGTSNPNLYWYRQAAGRGLQLLFYSVGIGQISSEVPQNLSASRPQDRQFILSSKKLLLSDSGFYLCAWGLASSYNEQFFGPGTRLTVL.

The rearrangement links TRBV7-6 to TRBJ1-4; D not certain. Trimming cost V 0 bases and J 8 bases, with 10 bases left between them. The CDR3 extends over 14 amino acids. CDR1 SGHVS and CDR2 FNYEAQ come from the germline V gene. The CDR3 reads CASSLAPLGEKLFF. CDR3 in DNA: TGTGCCAGCAGCTTAGCCCCCCTCGGGGAAAAACTGTTTTTT.

V and J are TRBV24-1 and TRBJ2-5, with 7 positions matching TRBD1. The CDR3 contains 16 residues. Germline V gives CDR1 KGHDR, CDR2 SFDVKD. V lost 4 bases and J lost 4; bases outside the gene matches: 11. The CDR3 coding sequence is TGTGCCACCAGTGACCCATATAGGGGGCGAGGAGAGACCCAGTACTTC. Protein product: CATSDPYRGRGETQYF.

The table lists this clonotype with a few counts. The chain carries TRBV3-1 and TRBJ2-2, with D perhaps assigned TRBD1 or TRBD2 (6 bases each). CDR1 is LGHDT, CDR2 YNNKEL, per germline (reference sequence). Trimming removed 6 bases from V and 3 bases from J, with 14 bases in between. This CDR3 region has 15 residues. The DNA for the CDR3 is TGTGCCAGCAGACGTTTGGGGGGCTACACCGGGGAGCTGTTTTTT. The encoded protein is CASRRLGGYTGELFF.

The chain links TRBV19 to TRBJ1-2, with a weak D call TRBD1 (6 bases). V was clipped by 3 bases and J by 4 bases, with 9 bases between them. From germline, CDR1 is LNHDA and CDR2 SQIVND (reference sequence). This CDR3 contains 13 residues. CDR3 sequence: CASSMRTVYGYTF. The DNA of the CDR3 is TGTGCCAGTAGTATGCGGACAGTCTATGGCTACACCTTC.

CDR3 coding DNA: TGCGCCAGCAGCCAAGATCCACCTCCGGGCTCCTACGAGCAGTACTTC. Its translation is CASSQDPPPGSYEQYF. This rearrangement joins TRBV4-1 to TRBJ2-7; D gene uncertain. This CDR3 is built from 16 residues. Germline loops: CDR1 MGHRA, CDR2 YSYEKL. Trimming shortened V by 0 bases and J by 0 bases, and 12 bases separated the two germline ends.